This record looks at one T cell receptor (beta chain) sequence and its context. Antigen: not known. TCRdb keeps only in-frame clones here, not all; method: immunoSEQ multiplex PCR. The sample consists of roughly 1 million clones, under 80% of them appearing once. These data originate in a study of shared clonotypes between healthy human individuals. Whole-study findings and limits: Non-shared clonotypes were found to have lower generation probabilities than the clonotypes that were shared by all four of the sorted-subset donors. Naive CD4 clonotypes overlapped across a few donors at around 4.7%. An expected dependence of interdonor clonotype sharing on sequencing depth was noted.

The sample consisted of memory CD4+ T cells sorted from blood. Subset in this sample: CD45RA-negative fraction. This sequence was found in a man aged 18 to 30 in good health.

CDR3 sequence reads: CASSPGQGEITEAFF. In DNA form, the CDR3 reads TGTGCCAGCTCACCCGGACAGGGGGAGATCACTGAAGCTTTCTTT. The J gene is TRBJ1-1, the V gene TRBV18; 10 nucleotides line up with TRBD1. V was clipped by 3 bases and J by 4 bases; unmatched bases: 5. The CDR3 is made up of 15 amino acids. Per the germline V gene, CDR1 is KGHSH and CDR2 is LQKENI.